A single sample gave rise to the 7 T cell receptor beta chains below, sequenced in a study of cytomegalovirus exposure and HLA in healthy donors (dated by TCRdb to about 2017). Library prep was done by the immunoSEQ multiplex PCR assay. For the multiplex PCR, a mixture combining 60 forward primers for TCR Vbeta segments and 13 reverse primers for TCR Jbeta segments was used. Not all clones reach the TCRdb copy of this immuneACCESS table, which keeps in-frame sequences only. Checked studies attribute under half of the gap to unresolved V genes and leave the rest unexplained. Recorded for this sample are about 98,000 clones; about 62% of them occurred a single time. Approximately 4.3% of the sample rests with the top ten. The sequenced sample was PBMCs. All receptors derive from a human donor in good health.

V is TRBV7-2 and J is TRBJ2-1, with 7 bases identical to TRBD2. There are 18 residues in the CDR3. Trimming took 2 bases from V and 2 from J; bases not matched to a gene: 12. In germline, CDR1 is SGHTA, CDR2 FQGNSA. The chain's CDR3 is CASSLWPRERWPYNEQFF. The CDR3 DNA is TGTGCCAGCAGCTTATGGCCGCGGGAGAGGTGGCCCTACAATGAGCAGTTCTTC. The variable domain in full, with the rest retrieved from reference TRBV7-2 and TRBJ2-1, is GAGVSQSPSNKVTEKGKDVELRCDPISGHTALYWYRQSLGQGLEFLIYFQGNSAPDKSGLPSDRFSAERTGGSVSTLTIQRTQQEDSAVYLCASSLWPRERWPYNEQFFGPGTRLTVL.

The chain is built from TRBV7-9 and TRBJ2-3; D not certain. V was shortened by 2 bases and J by 1 base, with 7 bases between the two germline ends. CDR3 length equals 14 residues. Germline V CDR1 and CDR2: SEHNR, FQNEAQ (reference sequence). CDR3 bases: TGTGCCAGCAGCTTATTCTACCGCACAGATACGCAGTATTTT. Its translation: CASSLFYRTDTQYF. Variable domain in full (rest from reference TRBV7-9 and TRBJ2-3): DTGVSQNPRHKITKRGQNVTFRCDPISEHNRLYWYRQTLGQGPEFLTYFQNEAQLEKSRLLSDRFSAERPKGSFSTLEIQRTEQGDSAMYLCASSLFYRTDTQYFGPGTRLTVL.

In its sample, this clone was seen a few times. The CDR3 sequence: CASFGAGSSYEQYF. The CDR3 DNA follows: TGTGCCAGCTTTGGGGCGGGGAGCTCCTACGAGCAGTACTTC. The V call is TRBV27, the J call TRBJ2-7; D perhaps matches TRBD2 (6 bases). With 8 bases removed from V and 0 bases from J, the gap between germline ends came to 14 bases. The germline gives CDR1 MNHEY, CDR2 SMNVEV (reference sequence). The CDR3 has 14 residues.

The rearrangement links TRBV5-1 to TRBJ2-2; TRBD2 might be the D (6 bases). This CDR3 has 15 residues. The V and J ends lost 0 bases and 3 bases respectively, with 9 bases between them. Germline values: CDR1 SGHRS, CDR2 YFSETQ. Written as DNA, the CDR3 is TGCGCCAGCAGCTTGGACCCGGGGGACACCGGGGAGCTGTTTTTT. Protein product: CASSLDPGDTGELFF.

The rearrangement links TRBV5-4 to TRBJ1-4, with a possible D match to TRBD1 (5 bases). V was cut by 8 bases and J by 8 bases, with 22 bases left in between. The CDR3 length is 15 residues. Germline V lookup: CDR1 SGHNT, CDR2 YYREEE (reference sequence). In DNA, the CDR3 is TGTGCCAGTAGCCTACGGAGCTCCGGGGGGGAAAAACTGTTTTTT. It translates to CASSLRSSGGEKLFF.

This clone has only a few counts. CDR3 sequence: CATRTGLNQPQHF. The CDR3 nucleotides read TGTGCCACTAGGACAGGGCTCAATCAGCCCCAGCATTTT. V gene TRBV2 combines with J gene TRBJ1-5; TRBD1 matches at 8 bases. V dropped 10 bases and J dropped 3; count of bases not matched to a gene: 5. The CDR3 consists of 13 residues. Germline-derived CDR1 and CDR2 are SNHLY and FYNNEI.

The chain recombines TRBV5-1 with TRBJ2-2; 9 bases align to TRBD1. Losses at the gene ends were 3 bases for V and 2 bases for J; bases not matched to a gene: 5. CDR1 is SGHRS and CDR2 is YFSETQ in the germline V gene. The CDR3 consists of 16 residues. The CDR3 DNA follows: TGCGCCAGCAGCTCTGGGGACAGGGTCAACACCGGGGAGCTGTTTTTT. Amino acid sequence: CASSSGDRVNTGELFF.